This T cell receptor (beta chain) was recorded in a study of vaccination effects on CD4 cells after COVID-19. Study-level points and caveats: Marked clonal contraction was seen late after vaccination (in both infection- and vaccine-induced clones). Cross-reaction with common cold coronaviruses was seen in only 1 of 255 vaccine-induced clones from healthy vaccinees.

The CDR3 length is 17 residues. Germline lookup yields CDR1 SGHDT and CDR2 YYEEEE. V lost 5 bases to trimming and J lost 3 bases, with 24 bases between them. Measured with immunoSEQ multiplex PCR; TCRdb has only the in-frame clones, and not every one. The repertoire holds tens of thousands of clones, around 74% seen once, with 1.5% to 2% in the top ten. Before any sequencing was done, the ViraFEST assay used viral peptide pools to expand antigen-specific CD4+ T cells. After roughly 11 days in culture, the CD4+ T cells were isolated. It was with approximately 10 IU/ml IL-2 and 9.5 to 10 ug/ml peptides that 1.8 million or so PBMC per well were cultured. Cultures had half their medium replaced with IL-2 medium on days 3 and 7. This clone was counted a few times. Its antigen is unidentified.

The clonotype originates from a human donor who received a COVID-19 vaccine. The sample was CD4+ T cells from PBMCs cultured with HCoV-229E spike peptides, taken before COVID-19 vaccination. The rearrangement joins TRBV5-6 to TRBJ2-7; D is possibly TRBD1 (6 bases). CDR3 sequence (DNA): TGTGCCAGCAGTACCCGGACGAGGGGGTTTAACATCTACGAGCAGTACGTC. Its translation is CASSTRTRGFNIYEQYV.